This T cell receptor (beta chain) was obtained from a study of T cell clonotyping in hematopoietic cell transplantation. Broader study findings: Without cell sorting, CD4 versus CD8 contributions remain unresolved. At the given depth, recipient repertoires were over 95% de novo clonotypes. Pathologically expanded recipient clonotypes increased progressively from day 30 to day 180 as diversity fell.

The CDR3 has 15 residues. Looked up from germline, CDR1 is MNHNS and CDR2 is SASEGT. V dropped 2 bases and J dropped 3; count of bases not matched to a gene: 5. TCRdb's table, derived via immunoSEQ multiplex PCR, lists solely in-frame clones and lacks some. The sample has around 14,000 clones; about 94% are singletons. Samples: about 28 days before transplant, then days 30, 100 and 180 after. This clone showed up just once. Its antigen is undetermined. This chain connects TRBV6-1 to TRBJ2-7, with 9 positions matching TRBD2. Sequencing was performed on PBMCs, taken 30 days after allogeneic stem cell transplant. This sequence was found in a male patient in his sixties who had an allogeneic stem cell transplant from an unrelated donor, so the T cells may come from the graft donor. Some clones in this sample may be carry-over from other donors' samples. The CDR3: CASSESGSGSYEQYF. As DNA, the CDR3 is TGTGCCAGCAGTGAATCGGGTAGCGGGAGCTACGAGCAGTACTTC.